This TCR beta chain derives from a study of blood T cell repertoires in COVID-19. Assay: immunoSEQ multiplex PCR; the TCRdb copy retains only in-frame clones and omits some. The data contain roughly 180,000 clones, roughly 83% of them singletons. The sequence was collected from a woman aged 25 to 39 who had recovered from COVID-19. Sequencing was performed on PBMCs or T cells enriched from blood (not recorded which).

The CDR3 DNA is TGTGCCAGCAGTCTAGGGACAGGGGGAGGGGGGGAGACCCAGTACTTC. Residues: CASSLGTGGGGETQYF. This chain uses TRBV27 with TRBJ2-5, with 11 bases matching TRBD1. The CDR3 sequence is 16 residues long. The junction had 10 bases not matched to a gene; V was cut back by 5 bases and J by 5 bases. The germline gives CDR1 MNHEY, CDR2 SMNVEV (reference sequence).